This TCR beta chain was observed in a study of T cells in Graves' hyperthyroidism and ophthalmopathy. Study-wide points: A model of 13 V-J pairs discriminated ophthalmopathy from stable hyperthyroidism.

Trimming left V 6 bases short and J 0 bases short, with 14 bases between. The CDR3 sequence is 14 residues long. From germline, CDR1 is DFQATT and CDR2 SNEGSKA (reference sequence). This clonotype was seen at least ten times. Its specificity is not known. What was amplified from RNA transcripts were TCR beta CDR3 regions. TCR CDR3 regions were first amplified by RT-PCR with HTBI primers. Via MiXCR, TCRdb re-called the multiplex PCR reads, giving one row per CDR3 protein. The table lists more than 500,000 distinct CDR3 sequences, about 16% of them singletons, with 25% to 35% in the top ten. Clinical Activity Scores of at least 3, NOSPECS grades of at least 4 and durations under 3 months characterized ophthalmopathy patients.

The source of this sequence is a woman in her 30s with Graves' ophthalmopathy. This chain uses TRBV20-1 with TRBJ1-2; D is uncertain. The sample taken for sequencing was blood. The CDR3 nucleotides are TGCAGTGCAACCGGGGTTGGAGCTAACTATGGCTACACCTTC. This codes for CSATGVGANYGYTF.